The 6 T cell receptor beta chains given below trace back to one sample, sequenced in a study of shared clonotypes between healthy human individuals. Assay: immunoSEQ multiplex PCR; the TCRdb copy retains only in-frame clones and omits some. The table shows approximately 980,000 clones, with 76% occurring only once. Sample: memory CD4+ T cells sorted from blood. Sample subset: CD45RA-negative fraction. Every receptor here comes from a man between 18 and 35 years old in good health.

V usage is TRBV7-9 and J usage is TRBJ1-1; no definite D call. The CDR3 covers 13 residues. Trimming removed 2 bases from V and 7 bases from J, with 11 bases in between. From germline, CDR1 is SEHNR and CDR2 FQNEAQ (reference sequence). The CDR3 region has the DNA TGTGCCAGCAGCTTACTGGGAACGGGTGAAGCTTTCTTT. This codes for CASSLLGTGEAFF.

This clone was seen a handful of times. The chain is built from TRBV2 and TRBJ2-2; 7 bases align to TRBD1. The CDR3 spans 14 residues. Germline V CDR1 and CDR2: SNHLY, FYNNEI. Losses at the gene ends were 5 bases for V and 3 bases for J; bases not matched to a gene: 3. The CDR3, as DNA: TGTGCCAGCAGTAGGGACAGCTACACCGGGGAGCTGTTTTTT. Translation gives CASSRDSYTGELFF. Complete variable domain (other parts from reference TRBV2 and TRBJ2-2): EPEVTQTPSHQVTQMGQEVILRCVPISNHLYFYWYRQILGQKVEFLVSFYNNEISEKSEIFDDQFSVERPDGSNFTLKIRSTKLEDSAMYFCASSRDSYTGELFFGEGSRLTVL.

The genes are TRBV27 and TRBJ1-3; D unclear. V shed 4 bases and J shed 0 bases, with 13 bases lying between them. Germline values: CDR1 MNHEY, CDR2 SMNVEV (reference sequence). The CDR3 runs to 16 residues. Here the CDR3 reads CASSSWAAGSGNTIYF. In nucleotides, the CDR3 is TGTGCCAGCAGTTCTTGGGCCGCGGGCTCTGGAAACACCATATATTTT.

As to this clone: In the same sample, other DNA sequences code for this CDR3. The chain links TRBV7-2 to TRBJ2-2, with 10 bases aligning to TRBD1. The CDR3 contains 15 residues. Germline V lookup: CDR1 SGHTA, CDR2 FQGNSA. Trimming took 5 bases from V and 3 from J; bases not matched to a gene: 3. The CDR3 DNA sequence: TGTGCCAGCAGCCCGGGACAGGGGTACACCGGGGAGCTGTTTTTT. Protein: CASSPGQGYTGELFF.

The V and J genes are TRBV9 and TRBJ2-3; D might be TRBD2 (7 bases). The CDR3 loop spans 15 amino acids. V was pared by 4 bases and J by 3 bases, with 15 bases between. Germline V gene data show CDR1 as SGDLS and CDR2 as YYNGEE. The CDR3 DNA follows: TGTGCCAGCAGCCGTGGGGGGGCCATGACAGATACGCAGTATTTT. Residues: CASSRGGAMTDTQYF.

The genes are TRBV11-3 and TRBJ2-2; 10 bases agree with TRBD1. The CDR3 contains 18 residues. With 5 bases clipped from V and 5 bases from J, the junction kept 14 bases outside the gene matches. CDR1 and CDR2 (germline): SGHNT, YENEEA. Here the CDR3 reads CASSPKGQGLVGTGELFF. The CDR3 DNA reads as TGTGCCAGCAGCCCAAAGGGACAGGGGTTGGTTGGGACCGGGGAGCTGTTTTTT.